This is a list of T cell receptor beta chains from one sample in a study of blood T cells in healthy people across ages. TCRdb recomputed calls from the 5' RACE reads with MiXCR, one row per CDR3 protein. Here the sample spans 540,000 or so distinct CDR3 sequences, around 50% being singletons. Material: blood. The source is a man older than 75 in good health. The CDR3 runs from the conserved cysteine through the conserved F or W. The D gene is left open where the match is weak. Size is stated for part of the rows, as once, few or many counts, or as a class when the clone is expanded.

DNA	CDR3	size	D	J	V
TGTGCCAGCTCACCACTAGCGGGGCCCTACAATGAGCAGTACTTC	CASSPLAGPYNEQYF	NA	TRBD2	TRBJ2-7	TRBV18
TGCAGGGTCACTAGCGGGGTATCCTACGAGCAGTACTTC	CRVTSGVSYEQYF	NA	TRBD2	TRBJ2-7	TRBV20-1
TGTGCCAGCAGCGTTCGGACTAGCGGGGCTGAAGAGCAGTACTTC	CASSVRTSGAEEQYF	once	TRBD2	TRBJ2-7	TRBV9
TGTGCCTGGAGGAAGAACACTGAAGCTTTCTTT	CAWRKNTEAFF	NA	NA	TRBJ1-1	TRBV30
TGTGCCAGCAGCTTTTCCGGGAGTGGTTCCTACGAGCAGTACTTC	CASSFSGSGSYEQYF	many	NA	TRBJ2-7	TRBV7-9
TGTGCCAGCAGCCGACGCCGTCGCGCGGTGCGACCTAACTATGGCTACACCTTC	CASSRRRRAVRPNYGYTF	NA	NA	TRBJ1-2	TRBV3-1
TGCAGCGTTGAACCACCGGGACGGCCCGCCCTTAACCAAGAGACCCAGTACTTC	CSVEPPGRPALNQETQYF	NA	NA	TRBJ2-5	TRBV29-1
TGCGCCAGCAGCCCTTTGAGCGGGCCAGATACGCAGTATTTT	CASSPLSGPDTQYF	few	NA	TRBJ2-3	TRBV4-1
TGTGCCAGCAGTTACGGTCCGGGAAGAACTGAAGCTTTCTTT	CASSYGPGRTEAFF	once	NA	TRBJ1-1	TRBV6-6
TGTGCCAGCAGCCTACGGACAGGGGGGGTCGAGACCCAGTACTTC	CASSLRTGGVETQYF	NA	TRBD1	TRBJ2-5	TRBV5-6
TGTGCCAGCAGCTTAGTTGAATGGACAGGGGGCGGCTACACCTTC	CASSLVEWTGGGYTF	NA	TRBD1	TRBJ1-2	TRBV7-2
TGTGCCAGCAACCCCACAGGGGTCGACACCGGGGAGCTGTTTTTT	CASNPTGVDTGELFF	NA	TRBD1	TRBJ2-2	TRBV12-3/TRBV12-4
TGTGCCACACGCCTTAGCGGGGGGGCGGATACGCAGTATTTT	CATRLSGGADTQYF	NA	TRBD2	TRBJ2-3	TRBV12-3/TRBV12-4
TGTGCCAGCAGCTTAGAGGGGGGGAATCAGCCCCAGCATTTT	CASSLEGGNQPQHF	NA	NA	TRBJ1-5	TRBV7-9
TGCGCCAGCAGCCCCACCTTTGGAGCGGACGAAAAACTGTTTTTT	CASSPTFGADEKLFF	few	NA	TRBJ1-4	TRBV5-1
TGTGCCAGCAGCCCAGGACAGGGATTAGAAAAACTGTTTTTT	CASSPGQGLEKLFF	few	TRBD1	TRBJ1-4	TRBV7-9
TGCAGTGCTAGAGATATACTAGCGGTATCCAATGAGCAGTTCTTC	CSARDILAVSNEQFF	once	TRBD2	TRBJ2-1	TRBV20-1
TGTGCCAGCAGTCCCTCCAGGGACTTGGCTGGCTACACCTTC	CASSPSRDLAGYTF	few	NA	TRBJ1-2	TRBV3-1
TGTGCCAGCAGCTTAATGAGCGGGGGGAACACCGGGGAGCTGTTTTTT	CASSLMSGGNTGELFF	NA	TRBD2	TRBJ2-2	TRBV7-3
TGCGCCAGCAGCTTGGCCAACATGGGGCGGGCCAAAAACATTCAGTACTTC	CASSLANMGRAKNIQYF	NA	NA	TRBJ2-4	TRBV5-1
TGCGCCAGCAGCTTATCCGGGACGGAGAACACTGAAGCTTTCTTT	CASSLSGTENTEAFF	NA	NA	TRBJ1-1	TRBV5-1
TGTGCTAGCAGCTTAGACGGGGGGGCCTCGGGAGAGACCCAGTACTTC	CASSLDGGASGETQYF	few	TRBD2	TRBJ2-5	TRBV7-7
TGTGCCAGCAGCAAAGGGGAGACCCGCTCCTACGAGCAGTACTTC	CASSKGETRSYEQYF	NA	NA	TRBJ2-7	TRBV21-1
TGTGCCAGCAGTTTCCGGACAGGGCGGACTAATGAAAAACTGTTTTTT	CASSFRTGRTNEKLFF	few	TRBD1	TRBJ1-4	TRBV6-5
TGCAGCGTTGGACTTACCTACGAGCAGTACTTC	CSVGLTYEQYF	NA	NA	TRBJ2-7	TRBV29-1
TGTGCCAGTAGCGGAGGGGATCTTTTCGACGAGCAGTACTTC	CASSGGDLFDEQYF	few	NA	TRBJ2-7	TRBV19
TGTGCCAGCTCACCCCTAGACAGGGGGATCTTTGGGGCCAACGTCCTGACTTTC	CASSPLDRGIFGANVLTF	NA	TRBD1	TRBJ2-6	TRBV18
TGTGCCAGCAGCCCAAGAGGCCTAGCGGGTGGGGCAGATACGCAGTATTTT	CASSPRGLAGGADTQYF	NA	TRBD2	TRBJ2-3	TRBV13
TGTGCCAGTTCCGCCTTCGACGGCAACTACGAGCAGTACTTC	CASSAFDGNYEQYF	many	NA	TRBJ2-7	TRBV6-5
TGTGCCATCAGTGGGGCAGGGTCCCCCTACAATGAGCAGTTCTTC	CAISGAGSPYNEQFF	few	NA	TRBJ2-1	TRBV10-3
TGTGCCAGCAGCGCCCGAGGGGGCACCAACACTGTAGCTTTCTTT	CASSARGGTNTVAFF	NA	TRBD1	TRBJ1-1	TRBV9
TGTGCCAGCAGCCCCTCAGTGGTATACGAGACCCAGTACTTC	CASSPSVVYETQYF	few	NA	TRBJ2-5	TRBV11-2